Listed here are 29 T cell receptor beta chains from one sample, sequenced in a study of blood T cell repertoires in COVID-19. Data came from immunoSEQ multiplex PCR; TCRdb stores just in-frame clones and leaves some out. This sample has 100,000 to 150,000 clones, with approximately 90% found just once. Source material: peripheral blood. The receptor source for this set is a man aged 50 or older with COVID-19, enrolled during active disease.

The chain employs TRBV9 and TRBJ2-7; TRBD2 aligns across 12 bases. This CDR3 has 16 residues. With 2 bases clipped from V and 4 bases from J, the junction kept 7 bases outside the gene matches. Germline V CDR1 and CDR2: SGDLS, YYNGEE. The CDR3 sequence is CASSVGAGTSGYEQYF. The CDR3 DNA reads TGTGCCAGCAGCGTTGGTGCGGGGACTAGCGGGTACGAGCAGTACTTC.

The CDR3 sequence is CASSFRPGNGYTF. In DNA form, the CDR3 reads TGTGCCAGCAGCTTCCGGCCAGGGAATGGCTACACCTTC. The chain carries TRBV7-9 and TRBJ1-2, with D perhaps TRBD1 (5 bases). Germline CDR1 SEHNR, CDR2 FQNEAQ (reference sequence). The CDR3 is 13 residues long. Between the trimmed V and J ends, which lost 3 bases and 6 bases, there was a span of 11 bases. Combining the CDR3 with reference TRBV7-9 and TRBJ1-2 gives the whole variable domain DTGVSQNPRHKITKRGQNVTFRCDPISEHNRLYWYRQTLGQGPEFLTYFQNEAQLEKSRLLSDRFSAERPKGSFSTLEIQRTEQGDSAMYLCASSFRPGNGYTFGSGTRLTVV.

The chain has TRBV6-1 and TRBJ2-5, with a weak D call TRBD2 (6 bases). Trimming left V 1 base short and J 1 base short, with 13 bases between. Germline assignment: CDR1 MNHNS and CDR2 SASEGT. This CDR3 has 16 residues. CDR3 residues: CASSEESSVFQETQYF. CDR3 nucleotides: TGTGCCAGCAGTGAAGAGTCTAGCGTATTCCAAGAGACCCAGTACTTC.

V usage is TRBV19 and J usage is TRBJ1-1; D might be TRBD1 (5 bases). The CDR3 runs 15 residues. Germline lookup yields CDR1 LNHDA and CDR2 SQIVND (reference sequence). Trimming stripped 3 bases from V and 4 bases from J, with 15 bases between. In nucleotides, the CDR3 is TGTGCCAGTAGTATCTTATCGGGGGAAATCACTGAAGCTTTCTTT. This codes for CASSILSGEITEAFF.

The chain uses TRBV5-4 and TRBJ2-1; weak D call: TRBD1 (6 bases). V was pared by 4 bases and J by 0 bases, with 11 bases between. Germline V CDR1 and CDR2: SGHNT, YYREEE (reference sequence). This CDR3 has 15 amino acids. The CDR3 DNA reads as TGTGCCAGCAGCCCACGGACAGCCTCCTACAATGAGCAGTTCTTC. Amino acid sequence: CASSPRTASYNEQFF. The variable domain in full, completed from reference TRBV5-4 and TRBJ2-1, reads ETGVTQSPTHLIKTRGQQVTLRCSSQSGHNTVSWYQQALGQGPQFIFQYYREEENGRGNFPPRFSGLQFPNYSSELNVNALELDDSALYLCASSPRTASYNEQFFGPGTRLTVL.

This chain joins TRBV21-1 and TRBJ1-2. TRBV21-1 is an annotated pseudogene. The CDR3 contains 14 residues. CDR3 DNA: TGTGCCAGCAGCGGCAAATGGGGGGGAAATGGCTACACCTTC. The encoded protein is CASSGKWGGNGYTF.

A word on this clone: One end of the junction varies from germline; a read error may be responsible. V is TRBV18 and J is TRBJ1-3; D gene ambiguous. Germline-derived CDR1 and CDR2 are KGHSH and LQKENI. There are 14 residues in the CDR3. CDR3 sequence reads: CASSPQPSGNTIYF. The CDR3 nucleotides are TGTGCCAGCTCCCCACAGCCCTCTGGAAACACCATATATTTT. The full variable domain, completed using reference TRBV18 and TRBJ1-3, is NAGVMQNPRHLVRRRGQEARLRCSPMKGHSHVYWYRQLPEEGLKFMVYLQKENIIDESGMPKERFSAEFPKEGPSILRIQQVVRGDSAAYFCASSPQPSGNTIYFGEGSWLTVV.

The J gene is TRBJ1-1, the V gene TRBV27; 7 nucleotides line up with TRBD1. This CDR3 has 14 amino acids. Germline assignment: CDR1 MNHEY and CDR2 SMNVEV (reference sequence). After removal of 3 bases from V and 5 bases from J, the junction contained 6 bases not matched to a gene. Here the CDR3 reads CASSFSTGETEAFF. The CDR3 DNA sequence: TGTGCCAGCAGTTTTAGTACAGGGGAGACTGAAGCTTTCTTT.

The rearrangement joins TRBV12-3 or TRBV12-4 to TRBJ2-7, with TRBD1 identical over 9 bases. With 3 bases clipped from V and 4 bases from J, the junction kept 1 base outside the gene matches. This CDR3 has 13 residues. The CDR3 is CASSLGTGYEQYF. In DNA form, the CDR3 reads TGTGCCAGCAGTTTGGGGACAGGGTACGAGCAGTACTTC.

V is TRBV5-4 and J is TRBJ2-3; a possible D gene is TRBD2 (6 bases). CDR1 SGHNT and CDR2 YYREEE come from the germline V gene (reference sequence). Trimming stripped 2 bases from V and 2 bases from J, with 9 bases between. CDR3 length: 14 amino acids. CDR3 DNA sequence: TGTGCCAGCAGCTTCGGGGGATCCACAGATACGCAGTATTTT. Amino acids: CASSFGGSTDTQYF.

The DNA for the CDR3 is TGCGCCAGCAGTGAGAGGGACAGGGGCGATGAAAAACTGTTTTTT. The encoded protein is CASSERDRGDEKLFF. The J gene is TRBJ1-4, the V gene TRBV10-2; 10 nucleotides agree with TRBD1. The CDR3 is 15 residues long. J was trimmed by 6 bases and V by 2 bases; bases with no gene match: 3. Germline values: CDR1 WSHSY, CDR2 SAAADI.

This chain joins TRBV18 and TRBJ2-3; 7 nucleotides agree with TRBD1. The CDR3 spans 14 residues. The J segment lost 3 bases and the V segment lost 5 bases, leaving 5 bases of the junction unmatched. Germline loops: CDR1 KGHSH, CDR2 LQKENI. CDR3 nucleotide sequence: TGTGCCAGCTCATCCTTCAGGGGGACAGATACGCAGTATTTT. Protein: CASSSFRGTDTQYF.

This clone was counted a few times. The chain uses TRBV18 and TRBJ1-1, with D possibly matching TRBD1 (5 bases). V lost 1 base to trimming and J lost 12 bases, with 15 bases between them. This CDR3 region has 13 residues. Germline V gives CDR1 KGHSH, CDR2 LQKENI. This chain's CDR3 is CASSPLRGTPTFF. In nucleotides, the CDR3 is TGTGCCAGCTCACCACTTAGGGGAACACCTACTTTCTTT.

The chain is built from TRBV19 and TRBJ2-7, with 7 positions matching TRBD1. The V and J ends lost 1 base and 7 bases, in that order; junction bases with no gene match: 10. The CDR3 spans 15 residues. The germline V gene encodes CDR1 LNHDA and CDR2 SQIVND (reference sequence). For the CDR3, the DNA is TGTGCCAGTAGTATAGTACAGACAGGGACGGAAGAGCAGTACTTC. The encoded protein is CASSIVQTGTEEQYF.

J is TRBJ2-4 and V is TRBV19; D is ambiguous. The CDR3 is made up of 15 amino acids. Trimming cost V 1 base and J 3 bases, with 10 bases left between them. CDR1 LNHDA and CDR2 SQIVND come from the germline V gene (reference sequence). The CDR3 reads CASSIVQLGKNIQYF. Written as DNA, the CDR3 is TGTGCCAGTAGTATAGTACAGCTTGGCAAAAACATTCAGTACTTC. Supplemented by reference TRBV19 and TRBJ2-4, the full variable domain reads DGGITQSPKYLFRKEGQNVTLSCEQNLNHDAMYWYRQDPGQGLRLIYYSQIVNDFQKGDIAEGYSVSREKKESFPLTVTSAQKNPTAFYLCASSIVQLGKNIQYFGAGTRLSVL.

The chain combines TRBV12-2 with TRBJ2-7; the listed D gene, TRBD2, was not tested against the DNA. TRBV12-2 is a documented pseudogene. The CDR3 is made up of 16 amino acids. CDR3 sequence (DNA): TGTGCAAGTCGCTTAGTAAGGGGGACTAGAGGCTACGAGCAGTACGTC. Amino acid sequence: CASRLVRGTRGYEQYV.

This chain links TRBV30 with TRBJ2-7, with D possibly TRBD1 on 6 matching bases. Trimming removed 1 base from V and 7 bases from J, with 14 bases in between. Germline CDR1 reads GTSNPN; CDR2 reads SVGIG (reference sequence). The CDR3 totals 13 residues. CDR3 residues: CAWSGQGNGEQYF. The CDR3 DNA reads as TGTGCCTGGAGTGGGCAGGGGAACGGGGAGCAGTACTTC. The full variable domain, rest sourced from reference TRBV30 and TRBJ2-7, is SQTIHQWPATLVQPVGSPLSLECTVEGTSNPNLYWYRQAAGRGLQLLFYSVGIGQISSEVPQNLSASRPQDRQFILSSKKLLLSDSGFYLCAWSGQGNGEQYFGPGTRLTVT.

The V call is TRBV3-1 (or the pseudogene TRBV3-2), the J call TRBJ1-5; D is perhaps TRBD1 (5 bases). This CDR3 contains 14 residues. The germline V gene has CDR1 LGHDT and CDR2 YNNKEL (reference sequence). The V end was cut by 0 bases, the J end by 4 bases, with 7 bases between. For the CDR3, the DNA is TGTGCCAGCAGCCAAGATCGGGGGAATCAGCCCCAGCATTTT. Its protein product is CASSQDRGNQPQHF.

The gene calls are TRBV6-5 and TRBJ2-5, with TRBD2 matching 9 bases. The germline V gene has CDR1 MNHEY and CDR2 SVGAGI. The length of the CDR3 is 14 residues. J lost 5 bases, V lost 6 bases, and 7 bases had no gene match. The CDR3 reads CASRASGVRETQYF. CDR3 bases: TGTGCCAGCAGGGCTAGCGGGGTTAGGGAGACCCAGTACTTC.

This chain uses TRBV5-1 with TRBJ2-1; D gene uncertain. V lost 0 bases and J lost 6, with 22 bases in between. Germline values: CDR1 SGHRS, CDR2 YFSETQ. This CDR3 comprises 18 residues. The DNA of the CDR3 is TGCGCCAGCAGCTTGGACAAACTCTCAGCGAACACCTTCAATGAGCAGTTCTTC. Translation gives CASSLDKLSANTFNEQFF.

The chain has TRBV3-1 (or the pseudogene TRBV3-2) and TRBJ2-3; TRBD2 aligns across 10 bases. The junction had 5 bases not matched to a gene; V was cut back by 2 bases and J by 0 bases. The CDR3 runs 17 residues. In germline, CDR1 is LGHDT, CDR2 YNNKEL (reference sequence). Here the CDR3 DNA reads TGTGCCAGCAGCCAACGCGGGACTAGCGTTAGCACAGATACGCAGTATTTT. Its protein is CASSQRGTSVSTDTQYF.

This chain connects TRBV29-1 to TRBJ2-3; the D gene is possibly TRBD2 (5 bases). Germline CDR1 SQVTM, CDR2 ANQGSEA. Trimming left V 8 bases short and J 4 bases short, with 19 bases between. The CDR3 length is 14 residues. CDR3: CSTLGRGASDTQYF. CDR3 bases: TGCAGCACCCTGGGGAGAGGCGCGTCAGATACGCAGTATTTT.

The chain links TRBV28 to TRBJ1-4; 8 positions agree with TRBD1. CDR1 and CDR2 (germline): MDHEN, SYDVKM. CDR3 length: 14 amino acids. The V segment lost 7 bases and the J segment 10 bases; nucleotides outside the gene matches: 11. CDR3 in amino acids: CASIAGGALGKLFF. CDR3 DNA: TGTGCCAGCATCGCAGGGGGCGCGTTGGGAAAACTGTTTTTT.

This clone is a singleton in its sample. The CDR3 coding sequence is TGTGCCAGCTCACCACGGTCAGGGGCAGGTACCGGGGAGCTGTTTTTT. It yields the protein CASSPRSGAGTGELFF. V is TRBV18 and J is TRBJ2-2; TRBD1 might be the D (6 bases). Germline V gives CDR1 KGHSH, CDR2 LQKENI. CDR3 length equals 16 residues. V lost 1 base and J 5 bases, leaving 14 bases between the germline ends.

The chain links TRBV7-9 to TRBJ2-7, with TRBD1 matching over 8 bases. The junction had 3 bases not matched to a gene; V was cut back by 5 bases and J by 6 bases. This CDR3 spans 12 amino acids. CDR1 and CDR2 from the germline V gene are SEHNR and FQNEAQ (reference sequence). The CDR3 bases are TGTGCCAGCAGCCGTGGACAGGGCGAGCAGTACGTC. Protein sequence: CASSRGQGEQYV.

This chain uses TRBV9 with TRBJ1-3; D call uncertain. The CDR3 spans 14 residues. CDR1 and CDR2 (germline): SGDLS, YYNGEE. Trimming took 4 bases from V and 1 from J, leaving 9 bases between them. CDR3 bases: TGTGCCAGCAGCCCCGTCCGTTCTGGAAACACCATATATTTT. Translated, it gives CASSPVRSGNTIYF. Drawing the rest from reference TRBV9 and TRBJ1-3, the complete variable domain is DSGVTQTPKHLITATGQRVTLRCSPRSGDLSVYWYQQSLDQGLQFLIQYYNGEERAKGNILERFSAQQFPDLHSELNLSSLELGDSALYFCASSPVRSGNTIYFGEGSWLTVV.

This clone was picked up one time. V and J are TRBV5-1 and TRBJ2-1, with 10 bases that match TRBD2. V shed 3 bases, J shed 1 base, and the junction held 7 bases outside the gene matches. Germline assignment: CDR1 SGHRS and CDR2 YFSETQ. The CDR3 extends over 17 amino acids. The CDR3 loop is CASSSPSGRRSYNEQFF. The CDR3 DNA follows: TGCGCCAGCAGCTCGCCTAGCGGGAGACGATCCTACAATGAGCAGTTCTTC.

This CDR3 reads CASSDTLGAGVEQYF. For the CDR3, the DNA is TGTGCCAGCAGCGATACGCTTGGGGCGGGAGTCGAGCAGTACTTC. The chain combines TRBV28 with TRBJ2-7; 7 bases map to TRBD2. The CDR3 has 15 residues. Trimming removed 6 bases from V and 6 bases from J; junction bases left unmatched: 14. Germline CDR1 MDHEN, CDR2 SYDVKM.

The rearrangement links TRBV10-1 to TRBJ2-1, with TRBD2 matching 7 bases. Germline trimming cut 7 bases from V and 9 bases from J; bases unmatched to any gene: 15. CDR1 is WNHNN and CDR2 is SYGVQD in the germline V gene (reference sequence). This CDR3 is built from 15 residues. The DNA of the CDR3 is TGCGCCAGCACCCCCCGGGGGGACTCCGGGGGTGAGCAGTTCTTC. Its translation is CASTPRGDSGGEQFF.